Listed below are T cell receptor beta chains from one sample, sequenced in a study of blood T cell repertoires in COVID-19. Profiled with immunoSEQ multiplex PCR; TCRdb holds only in-frame clones, not every one. This sample has tens of thousands of clones, with approximately 87% found just once. Sequencing was performed on peripheral blood. The source of these receptors is a human donor in a cohort sampled during active COVID-19. The CDR3 runs from the conserved cysteine through the conserved F or W. For some rows the clone size is stated as once, few or many, or as a class when expanded; others skip it.

clone size,V gene,J gene,CDR3 protein
.,TRBV11-2,TRBJ1-6,CASSLGNRVYNSPLHF
once,TRBV15,TRBJ2-3,CATSRKGAGRTDTQYF
.,TRBV5-6,TRBJ1-2,CASSSTGGLDYGYTF
.,TRBV19,TRBJ1-1,CASSIVSGNTEAFF
.,TRBV6-5,TRBJ1-6,CASSRTGTGGSPLHF
.,TRBV7-2,TRBJ2-1,CASSLGPGALNEQFF
.,TRBV24-1,TRBJ1-6,CATSGQVLSSYNSPLHF
.,TRBV15,TRBJ1-4,CATSSRQGNEKLFF
.,TRBV6-6,TRBJ1-2,CASSYSLMTGGYTF
.,TRBV15,TRBJ2-7,CATSRGDSSHEQYF
.,TRBV3-1/TRBV3-2,TRBJ1-2,CASSQGQANYGYTF
.,TRBV7-9,TRBJ1-1,CASSGQGNTEAFF
.,TRBV28,TRBJ2-7,CASSLPRGGGPYEQYF
.,TRBV6-1,TRBJ2-1,CASSEAGSSYNEQFF
.,TRBV15,TRBJ1-4,CATSRTTGTTNEKLFF
.,TRBV18,TRBJ2-7,CASSPGPQGNEQYF
once,TRBV3-1/TRBV3-2,TRBJ2-6,CASSQEGEGRHSGANVLTF
.,TRBV27,TRBJ2-7,CASSPGGVLSYEQYF
once,TRBV7-3,TRBJ2-5,CASSSGLAGTGTQYF
.,TRBV2,TRBJ1-2,CASSDRGGDGYTF
.,TRBV10-2,TRBJ2-1,CASSVWDPGDEQFF
.,TRBV6-5,TRBJ2-4,CASRNSGRIGNIQYF